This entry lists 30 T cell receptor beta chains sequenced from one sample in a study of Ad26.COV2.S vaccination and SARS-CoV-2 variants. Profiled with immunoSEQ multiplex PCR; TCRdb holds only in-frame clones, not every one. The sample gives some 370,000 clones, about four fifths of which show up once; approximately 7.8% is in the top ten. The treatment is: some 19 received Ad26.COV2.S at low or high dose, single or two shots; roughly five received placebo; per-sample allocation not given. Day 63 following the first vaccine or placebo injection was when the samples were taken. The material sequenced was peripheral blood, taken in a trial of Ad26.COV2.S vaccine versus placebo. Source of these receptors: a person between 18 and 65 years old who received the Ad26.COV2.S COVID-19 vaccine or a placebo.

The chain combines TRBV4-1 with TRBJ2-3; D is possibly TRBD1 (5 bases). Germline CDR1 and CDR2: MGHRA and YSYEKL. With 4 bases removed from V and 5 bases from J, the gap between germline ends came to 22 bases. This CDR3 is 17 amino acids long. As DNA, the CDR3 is TGCGCCAGCAGCCTTACCATCACCGCAACCCAGGGAGATACGCAGTATTTT. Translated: CASSLTITATQGDTQYF.

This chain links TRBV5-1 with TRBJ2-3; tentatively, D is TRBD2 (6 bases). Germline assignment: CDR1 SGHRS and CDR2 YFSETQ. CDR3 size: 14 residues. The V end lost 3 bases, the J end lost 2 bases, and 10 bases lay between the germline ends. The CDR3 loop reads CASSWGTFTDTQYF. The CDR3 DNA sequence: TGCGCCAGCAGCTGGGGGACTTTCACAGATACGCAGTATTTT.

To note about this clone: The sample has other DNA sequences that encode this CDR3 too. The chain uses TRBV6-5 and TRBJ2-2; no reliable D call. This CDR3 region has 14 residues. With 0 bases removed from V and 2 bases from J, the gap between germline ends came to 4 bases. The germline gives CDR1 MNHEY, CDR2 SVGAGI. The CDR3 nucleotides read TGTGCCAGCAGTTACTCGGGAAACACCGGGGAGCTGTTTTTT. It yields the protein CASSYSGNTGELFF.

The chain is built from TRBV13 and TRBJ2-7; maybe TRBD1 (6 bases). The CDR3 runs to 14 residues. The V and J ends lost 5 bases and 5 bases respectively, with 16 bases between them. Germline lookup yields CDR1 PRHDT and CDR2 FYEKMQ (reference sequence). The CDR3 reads CASSPRTRDNEQYF. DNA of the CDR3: TGTGCCAGCAGCCCCCGGACACGGGACAACGAGCAGTACTTC. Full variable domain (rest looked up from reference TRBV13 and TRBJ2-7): AAGVIQSPRHLIKEKRETATLKCYPIPRHDTVYWYQQGPGQDPQFLISFYEKMQSDKGSIPDRFSAQQFSDYHSELNMSSLELGDSALYFCASSPRTRDNEQYFGPGTRLTVT.

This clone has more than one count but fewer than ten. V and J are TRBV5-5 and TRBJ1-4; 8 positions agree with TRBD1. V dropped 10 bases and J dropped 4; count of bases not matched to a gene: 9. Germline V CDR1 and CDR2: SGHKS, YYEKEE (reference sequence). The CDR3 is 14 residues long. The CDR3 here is CASSWTGFNEKLFF. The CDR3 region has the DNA TGTGCCTCCTCGTGGACAGGGTTTAATGAAAAACTGTTTTTT.

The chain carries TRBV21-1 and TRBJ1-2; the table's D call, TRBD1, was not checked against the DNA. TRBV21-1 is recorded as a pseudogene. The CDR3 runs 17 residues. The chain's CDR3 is CASSSADRGWGSYGYTF. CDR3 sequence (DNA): TGTGCCAGCAGCTCCGCCGACAGGGGGTGGGGGAGCTATGGCTACACCTTC.

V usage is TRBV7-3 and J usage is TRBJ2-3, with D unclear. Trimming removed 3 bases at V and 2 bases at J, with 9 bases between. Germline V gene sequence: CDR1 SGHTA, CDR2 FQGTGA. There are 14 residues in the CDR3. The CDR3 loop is CASSFHLNTDTQYF. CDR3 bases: TGTGCCAGCAGCTTCCATCTAAACACAGATACGCAGTATTTT.

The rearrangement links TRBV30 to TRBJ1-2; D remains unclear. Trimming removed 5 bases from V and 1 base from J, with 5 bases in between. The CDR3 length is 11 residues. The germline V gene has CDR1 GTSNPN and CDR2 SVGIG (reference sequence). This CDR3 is CAWSNNYGYTF. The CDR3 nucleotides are TGTGCCTGGTCCAATAACTATGGCTACACCTTC.

CDR3 amino acids: CASGNQETQYF. CDR3 sequence (DNA): TGTGCCAGCGGCAACCAAGAGACCCAGTACTTC. The genes are TRBV6-5 and TRBJ2-5; D is unclear. CDR1 MNHEY and CDR2 SVGAGI come from the germline V gene. CDR3 length equals 11 residues. V lost 8 bases to trimming and J lost 0 bases, with 4 bases between them.

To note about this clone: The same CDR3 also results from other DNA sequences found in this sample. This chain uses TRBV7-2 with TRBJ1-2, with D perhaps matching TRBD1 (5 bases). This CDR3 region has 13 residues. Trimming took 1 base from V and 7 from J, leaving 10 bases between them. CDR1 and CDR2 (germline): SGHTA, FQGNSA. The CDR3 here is CASSLEGAGGYTF. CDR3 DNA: TGTGCCAGCAGCTTAGAAGGGGCGGGTGGCTACACCTTC.

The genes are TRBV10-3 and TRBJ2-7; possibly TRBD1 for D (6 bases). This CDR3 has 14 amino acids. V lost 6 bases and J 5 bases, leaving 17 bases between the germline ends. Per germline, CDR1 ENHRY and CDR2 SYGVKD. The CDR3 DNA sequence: TGTGCCATCAGCGAGGGCAGGGGTGGTCACGAGCAGTACTTC. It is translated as CAISEGRGGHEQYF.

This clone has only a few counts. The CDR3 sequence: CASSLLGQGTEAFF. The CDR3 DNA reads TGTGCCAGCAGCTTATTGGGGCAGGGCACTGAAGCTTTCTTT. V usage is TRBV7-2 and J usage is TRBJ1-1, with D perhaps TRBD1 (5 bases). Looked up from germline, CDR1 is SGHTA and CDR2 is FQGNSA. The CDR3 has 14 residues. V lost 2 bases and J 4 bases, leaving 11 bases between the germline ends.

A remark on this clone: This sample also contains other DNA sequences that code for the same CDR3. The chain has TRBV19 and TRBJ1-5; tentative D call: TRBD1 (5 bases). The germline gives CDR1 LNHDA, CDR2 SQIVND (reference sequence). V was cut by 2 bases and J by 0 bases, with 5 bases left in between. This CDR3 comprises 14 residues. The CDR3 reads CASSITGSNQPQHF. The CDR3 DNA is TGTGCCAGTAGTATAACAGGTAGCAATCAGCCCCAGCATTTT.

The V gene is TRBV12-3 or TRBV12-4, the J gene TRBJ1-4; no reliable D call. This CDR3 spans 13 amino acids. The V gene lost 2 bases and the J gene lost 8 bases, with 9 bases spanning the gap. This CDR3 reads CASSLKSDEKLFF. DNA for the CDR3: TGTGCCAGCAGTTTAAAAAGCGACGAAAAACTGTTTTTT.

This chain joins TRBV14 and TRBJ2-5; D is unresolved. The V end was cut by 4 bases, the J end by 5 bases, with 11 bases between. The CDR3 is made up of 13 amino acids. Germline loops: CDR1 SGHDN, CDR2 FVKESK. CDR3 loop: CASSPPRGETQYF. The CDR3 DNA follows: TGTGCCAGCAGCCCCCCCCGTGGGGAGACCCAGTACTTC.

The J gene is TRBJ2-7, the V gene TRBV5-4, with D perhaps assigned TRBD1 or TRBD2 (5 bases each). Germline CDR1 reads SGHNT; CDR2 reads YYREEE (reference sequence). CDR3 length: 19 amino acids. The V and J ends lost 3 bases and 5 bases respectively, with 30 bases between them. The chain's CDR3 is CASSSPGRKGGAGTDEQYF. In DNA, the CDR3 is TGTGCCAGCAGCTCCCCGGGACGCAAGGGTGGGGCCGGTACTGACGAGCAGTACTTC.

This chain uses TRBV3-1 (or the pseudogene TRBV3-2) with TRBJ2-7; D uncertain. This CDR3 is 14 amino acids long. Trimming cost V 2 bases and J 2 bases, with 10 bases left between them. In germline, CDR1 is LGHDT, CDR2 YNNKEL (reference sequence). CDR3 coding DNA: TGTGCCAGCAGCCAAAGGCCAGGCACCTACGAGCAGTACTTC. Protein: CASSQRPGTYEQYF.

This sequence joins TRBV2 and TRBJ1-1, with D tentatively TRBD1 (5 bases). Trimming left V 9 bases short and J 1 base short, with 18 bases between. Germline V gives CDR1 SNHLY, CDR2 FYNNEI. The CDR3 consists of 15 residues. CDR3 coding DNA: TGTGCCAGTCAACGGAGGGCAGGGAGGAACACTGAAGCTTTCTTT. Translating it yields CASQRRAGRNTEAFF.

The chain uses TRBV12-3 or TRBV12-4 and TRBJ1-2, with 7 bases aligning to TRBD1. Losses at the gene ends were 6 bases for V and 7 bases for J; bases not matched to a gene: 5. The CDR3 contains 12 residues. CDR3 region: CASSQGGTGYTF. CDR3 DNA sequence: TGTGCCAGCAGCCAAGGGGGCACTGGCTACACCTTC.

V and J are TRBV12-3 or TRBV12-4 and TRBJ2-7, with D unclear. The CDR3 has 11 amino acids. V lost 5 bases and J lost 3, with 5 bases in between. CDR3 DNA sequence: TGTGCCAGCAGTCTCCTCTACGAGCAGTACTTC. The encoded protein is CASSLLYEQYF.

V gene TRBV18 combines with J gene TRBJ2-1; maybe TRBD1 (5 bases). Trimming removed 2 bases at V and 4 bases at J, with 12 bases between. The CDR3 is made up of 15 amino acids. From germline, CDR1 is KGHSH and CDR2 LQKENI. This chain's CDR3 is CASSPAQGRYNEQFF. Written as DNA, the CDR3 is TGTGCCAGCTCACCAGCCCAGGGTAGATACAATGAGCAGTTCTTC. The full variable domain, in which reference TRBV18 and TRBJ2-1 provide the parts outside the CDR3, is NAGVMQNPRHLVRRRGQEARLRCSPMKGHSHVYWYRQLPEEGLKFMVYLQKENIIDESGMPKERFSAEFPKEGPSILRIQQVVRGDSAAYFCASSPAQGRYNEQFFGPGTRLTVL.

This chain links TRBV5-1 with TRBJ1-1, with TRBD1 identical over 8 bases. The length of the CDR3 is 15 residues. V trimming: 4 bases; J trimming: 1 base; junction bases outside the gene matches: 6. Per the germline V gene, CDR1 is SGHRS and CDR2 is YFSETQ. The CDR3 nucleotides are TGCGCCAGCAGCAAATGGACAGGGAAGAACACTGAAGCTTTCTTT. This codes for CASSKWTGKNTEAFF.

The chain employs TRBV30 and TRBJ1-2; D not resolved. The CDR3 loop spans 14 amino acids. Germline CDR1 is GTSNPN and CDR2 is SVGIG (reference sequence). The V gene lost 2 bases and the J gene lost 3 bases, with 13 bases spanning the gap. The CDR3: CAWSIKGWDYGYTF. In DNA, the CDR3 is TGTGCCTGGAGTATTAAGGGATGGGACTATGGCTACACCTTC.

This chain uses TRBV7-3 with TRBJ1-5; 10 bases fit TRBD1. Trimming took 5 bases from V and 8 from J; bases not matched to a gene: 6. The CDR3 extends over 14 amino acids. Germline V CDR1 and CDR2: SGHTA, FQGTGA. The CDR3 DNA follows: TGTGCCAGCAGCCCCGGACAGGGGGAAGAGCCCCAGCATTTT. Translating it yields CASSPGQGEEPQHF.

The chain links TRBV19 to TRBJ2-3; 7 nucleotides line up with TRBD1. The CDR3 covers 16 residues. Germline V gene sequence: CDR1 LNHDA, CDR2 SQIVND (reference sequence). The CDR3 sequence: CAKRPSGTVYTDTQYF. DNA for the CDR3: TGTGCGAAACGACCCTCCGGGACAGTGTACACAGATACGCAGTATTTT.

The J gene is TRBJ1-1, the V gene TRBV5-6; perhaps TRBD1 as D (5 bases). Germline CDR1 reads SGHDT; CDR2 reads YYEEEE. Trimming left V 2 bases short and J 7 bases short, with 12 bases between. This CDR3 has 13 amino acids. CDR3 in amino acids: CASSLYRSDEAFF. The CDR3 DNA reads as TGTGCCAGCAGCTTATACAGGTCCGATGAAGCTTTCTTT.

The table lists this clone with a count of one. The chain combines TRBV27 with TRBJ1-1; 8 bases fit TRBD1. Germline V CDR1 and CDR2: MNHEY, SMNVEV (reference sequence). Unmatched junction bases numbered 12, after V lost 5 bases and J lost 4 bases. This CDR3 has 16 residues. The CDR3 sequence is CASSRIGQGLVTEAFF. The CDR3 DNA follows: TGTGCCAGCAGTCGGATAGGACAGGGACTTGTCACTGAAGCTTTCTTT.

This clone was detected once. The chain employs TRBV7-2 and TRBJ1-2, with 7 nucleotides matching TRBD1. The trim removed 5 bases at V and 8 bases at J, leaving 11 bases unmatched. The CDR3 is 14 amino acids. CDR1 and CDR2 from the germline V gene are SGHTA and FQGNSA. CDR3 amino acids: CASSTLTGNEGYTF. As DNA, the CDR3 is TGTGCCAGCAGCACCTTGACAGGGAACGAAGGCTACACCTTC.

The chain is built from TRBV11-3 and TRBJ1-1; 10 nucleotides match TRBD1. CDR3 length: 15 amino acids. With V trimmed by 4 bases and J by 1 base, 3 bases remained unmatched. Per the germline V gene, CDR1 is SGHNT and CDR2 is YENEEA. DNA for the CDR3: TGTGCCAGCAGCTCAGGACAGGGGGAGAACACTGAAGCTTTCTTT. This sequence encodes CASSSGQGENTEAFF.

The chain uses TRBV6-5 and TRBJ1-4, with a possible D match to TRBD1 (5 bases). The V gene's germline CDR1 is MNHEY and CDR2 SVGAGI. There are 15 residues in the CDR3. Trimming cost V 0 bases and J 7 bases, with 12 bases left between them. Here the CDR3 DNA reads TGTGCCAGCAGTTACTCGTTCGCCAGGGTTGAAAAACTGTTTTTT. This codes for CASSYSFARVEKLFF.